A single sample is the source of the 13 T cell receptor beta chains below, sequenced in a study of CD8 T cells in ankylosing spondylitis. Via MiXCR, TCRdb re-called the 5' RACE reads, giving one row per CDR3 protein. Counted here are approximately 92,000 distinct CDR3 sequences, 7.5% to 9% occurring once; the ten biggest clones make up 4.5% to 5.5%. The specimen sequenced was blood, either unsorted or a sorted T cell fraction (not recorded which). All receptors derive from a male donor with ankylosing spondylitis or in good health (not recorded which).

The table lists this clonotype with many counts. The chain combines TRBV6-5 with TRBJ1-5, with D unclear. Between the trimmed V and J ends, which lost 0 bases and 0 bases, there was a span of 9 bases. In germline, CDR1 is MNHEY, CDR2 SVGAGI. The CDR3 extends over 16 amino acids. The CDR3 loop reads CASSYSTGNSNQPQHF. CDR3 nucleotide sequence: TGTGCCAGCAGTTACTCGACGGGGAATAGCAATCAGCCCCAGCATTTT.

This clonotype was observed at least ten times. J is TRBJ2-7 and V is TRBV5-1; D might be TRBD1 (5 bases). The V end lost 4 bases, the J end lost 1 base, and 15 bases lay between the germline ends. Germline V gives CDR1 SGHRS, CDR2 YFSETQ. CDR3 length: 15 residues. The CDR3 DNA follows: TGCGCCAGCAGCATGACAGTCAGCGTTTCCTACGAGCAGTACTTC. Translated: CASSMTVSVSYEQYF.

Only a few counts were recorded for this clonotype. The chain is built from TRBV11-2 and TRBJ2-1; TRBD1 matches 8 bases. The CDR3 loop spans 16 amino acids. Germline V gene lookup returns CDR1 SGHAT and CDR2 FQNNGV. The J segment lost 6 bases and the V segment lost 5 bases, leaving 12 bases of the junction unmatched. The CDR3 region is CASSPAWDRRGNEQFF. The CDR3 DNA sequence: TGTGCCAGCAGCCCAGCTTGGGACAGGCGGGGCAATGAGCAGTTCTTC.

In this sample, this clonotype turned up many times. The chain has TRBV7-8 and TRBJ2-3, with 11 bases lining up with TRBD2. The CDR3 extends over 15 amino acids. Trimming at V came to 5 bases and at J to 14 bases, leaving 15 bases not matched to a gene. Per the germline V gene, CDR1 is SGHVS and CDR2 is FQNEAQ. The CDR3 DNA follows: TGTGCCAGCAGCGTTAGTCTAGCGGGGGGCCTCGCTCCGTATTTT. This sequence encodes CASSVSLAGGLAPYF.

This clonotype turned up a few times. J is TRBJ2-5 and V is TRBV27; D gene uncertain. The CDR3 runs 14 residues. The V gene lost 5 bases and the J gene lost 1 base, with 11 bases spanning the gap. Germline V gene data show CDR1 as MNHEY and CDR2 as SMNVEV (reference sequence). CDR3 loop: CASSTAWGQETQYF. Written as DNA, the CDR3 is TGTGCCAGCAGTACGGCTTGGGGCCAAGAGACCCAGTACTTC.

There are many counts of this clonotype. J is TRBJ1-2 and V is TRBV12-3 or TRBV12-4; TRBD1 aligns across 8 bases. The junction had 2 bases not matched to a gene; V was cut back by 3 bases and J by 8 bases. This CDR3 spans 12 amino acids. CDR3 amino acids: CASSLTGEGYTF. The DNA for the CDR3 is TGTGCCAGCAGTTTGACAGGGGAGGGCTACACCTTC.

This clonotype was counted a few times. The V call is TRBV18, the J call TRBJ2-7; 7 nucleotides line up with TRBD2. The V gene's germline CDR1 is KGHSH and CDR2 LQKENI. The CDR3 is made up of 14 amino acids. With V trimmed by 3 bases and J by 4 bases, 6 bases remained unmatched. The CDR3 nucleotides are TGTGCCAGCTCACCCTCTGCGGGGGTTTACGAGCAGTACTTC. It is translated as CASSPSAGVYEQYF.

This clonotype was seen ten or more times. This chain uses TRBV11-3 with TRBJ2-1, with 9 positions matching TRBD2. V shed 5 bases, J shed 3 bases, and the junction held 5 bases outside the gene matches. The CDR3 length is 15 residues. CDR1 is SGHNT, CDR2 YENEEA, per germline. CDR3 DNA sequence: TGTGCCAGCAGCGATCTAGCGGGGTACTACAATGAGCAGTTCTTC. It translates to CASSDLAGYYNEQFF.

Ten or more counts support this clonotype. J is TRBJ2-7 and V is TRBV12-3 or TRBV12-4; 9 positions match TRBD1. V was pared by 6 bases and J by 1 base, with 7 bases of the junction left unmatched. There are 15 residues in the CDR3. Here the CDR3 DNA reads TGTGCCAGCAGAGGACCGGGACAGGGATCCTACGAGCAGTACTTC. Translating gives CASRGPGQGSYEQYF.

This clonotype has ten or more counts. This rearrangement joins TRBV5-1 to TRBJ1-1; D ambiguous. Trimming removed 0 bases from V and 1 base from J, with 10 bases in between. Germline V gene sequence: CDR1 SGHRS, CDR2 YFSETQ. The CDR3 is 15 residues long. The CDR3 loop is CASSLVLSGNTEAFF. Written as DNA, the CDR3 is TGCGCCAGCAGCTTGGTTCTCTCAGGGAACACTGAAGCTTTCTTT. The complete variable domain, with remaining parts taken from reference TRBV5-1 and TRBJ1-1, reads KAGVTQTPRYLIKTRGQQVTLSCSPISGHRSVSWYQQTPGQGLQFLFEYFSETQRNKGNFPGRFSGRQFSNSRSEMNVSTLELGDSALYLCASSLVLSGNTEAFFGQGTRLTVV.

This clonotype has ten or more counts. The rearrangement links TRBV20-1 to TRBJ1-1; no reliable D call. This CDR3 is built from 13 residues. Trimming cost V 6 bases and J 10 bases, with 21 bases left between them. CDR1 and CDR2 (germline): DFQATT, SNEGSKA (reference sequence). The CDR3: CSARSESRAGAFF. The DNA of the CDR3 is TGCAGTGCGAGAAGCGAAAGCCGGGCCGGAGCTTTCTTT.

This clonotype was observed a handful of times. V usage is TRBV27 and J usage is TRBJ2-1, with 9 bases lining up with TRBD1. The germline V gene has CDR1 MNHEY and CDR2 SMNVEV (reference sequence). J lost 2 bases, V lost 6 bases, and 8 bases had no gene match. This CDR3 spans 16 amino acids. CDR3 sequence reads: CASRSGQGGAYNEQFF. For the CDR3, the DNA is TGTGCCAGCAGATCGGGACAGGGCGGGGCCTACAATGAGCAGTTCTTC.

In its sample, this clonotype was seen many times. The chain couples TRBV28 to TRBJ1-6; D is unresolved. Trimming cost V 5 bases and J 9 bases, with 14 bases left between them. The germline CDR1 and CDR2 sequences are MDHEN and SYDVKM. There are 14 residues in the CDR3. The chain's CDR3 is CASSVMGDGSPLHF. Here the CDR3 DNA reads TGTGCCAGCAGTGTCATGGGTGATGGTTCACCCCTCCACTTT.